Here is one TCR beta chain with its context. Clones were read by immunoSEQ multiplex PCR, and TCRdb kept only the in-frame ones, dropping some. The sample lists some 10,000 clones; approximately 80% were seen once. These data come from a study of OX40 agonist ivuxolimab in advanced cancers. V lost 6 bases and J lost 7; bases outside the gene matches: 14. Germline V gene sequence: CDR1 MNHEY, CDR2 SVGAGI. The length of the CDR3 is 15 residues. This TCR derives from an adult with an advanced solid tumor such as melanoma, head and neck, liver or kidney cancer. The J gene is TRBJ2-7, the V gene TRBV6-5; TRBD2 aligns across 8 bases. Sequencing was performed on CD4+ or CD8+ T cells sorted from blood, taken in a trial of the OX40 agonist ivuxolimab. The CDR3 DNA sequence: TGTGCCAGCAGCCTACAGCGGGGGCCCACCCGGGAGCAGTACTTC. Its translation is CASSLQRGPTREQYF.